Below, 21 T cell receptor beta chains from the same sample are listed, as sequenced in a study of OX40 agonist ivuxolimab in advanced cancers. Libraries were prepared by immunoSEQ multiplex PCR; TCRdb keeps only in-frame clonotypes and omits some of them. The sample carries roughly 74,000 clones, about 87% recorded once. Sequences were derived from CD4+ or CD8+ T cells sorted from blood, sampled in a trial of the OX40 agonist ivuxolimab. All receptors derive from an adult with an advanced solid tumor such as melanoma, head and neck, liver or kidney cancer.

The rearrangement links TRBV5-6 to TRBJ1-4, with D tentatively TRBD1 (5 bases). V lost 4 bases, J lost 5 bases, and 15 bases lay in between. This CDR3 comprises 15 residues. Germline V lookup: CDR1 SGHDT, CDR2 YYEEEE. CDR3 region: CASSPVGTGNEKLFF. In DNA form, the CDR3 reads TGTGCCAGCAGCCCGGTCGGGACTGGAAATGAAAAACTGTTTTTT.

This rearrangement joins TRBV6-5 to TRBJ2-3; D may be TRBD2 (6 bases). Germline CDR1 and CDR2: MNHEY and SVGAGI. V was pared by 0 bases and J by 0 bases, with 10 bases between. CDR3 length: 16 amino acids. CDR3 region: CASSYSGGASTDTQYF. CDR3 DNA: TGTGCCAGCAGTTACTCTGGCGGGGCAAGCACAGATACGCAGTATTTT.

The rearrangement joins TRBV7-2 to TRBJ2-6; TRBD1 matches at 9 bases. The CDR3 consists of 18 residues. Losses at the gene ends were 2 bases for V and 0 bases for J; bases not matched to a gene: 5. Germline V gene sequence: CDR1 SGHTA, CDR2 FQGNSA. CDR3 DNA: TGTGCCAGCAGCTTACGGACAGGGGACAGCTCTGGGGCCAACGTCCTGACTTTC. Translating gives CASSLRTGDSSGANVLTF.

The rearrangement links TRBV30 to TRBJ1-1; D remains unclear. Germline-derived CDR1 and CDR2 are GTSNPN and SVGIG (reference sequence). The V end was cut by 2 bases, the J end by 1 base, with 11 bases between. The CDR3 spans 14 residues. CDR3 bases: TGTGCCTGGAGTCCCGGGCTCGGGAACACTGAAGCTTTCTTT. Translating gives CAWSPGLGNTEAFF.

The rearrangement uses TRBV9 and TRBJ2-5; perhaps D is TRBD1 or TRBD2 (6 bases each). V was shortened by 7 bases and J by 5 bases, with 27 bases between the two germline ends. From germline, CDR1 is SGDLS and CDR2 YYNGEE. The CDR3 spans 17 residues. The CDR3 reads CASGAPFGGPSSETQYF. The CDR3, as DNA: TGTGCCAGCGGAGCCCCCTTCGGGGGCCCAAGCTCGGAGACCCAGTACTTC.

V gene TRBV5-1 combines with J gene TRBJ1-1; 9 bases fit TRBD1. V shed 2 bases and J 3 bases; nucleotides not matched to a gene: 17. CDR3 length: 19 amino acids. The germline CDR1 and CDR2 sequences are SGHRS and YFSETQ. The CDR3, as DNA: TGCGCCAGCAGCTTTCAGGCCCTCTATCCCCGGGACAGGGACACTGAAGCTTTCTTT. This gives the protein CASSFQALYPRDRDTEAFF.

The V gene is TRBV4-3, the J gene TRBJ2-1; D perhaps matches TRBD1 (6 bases). Trimming removed 0 bases from V and 8 bases from J, with 11 bases in between. The CDR3 is 14 amino acids. Per germline, CDR1 LGHNA and CDR2 YSLEER. The CDR3 spells CASSQDTGSDEQFF. CDR3 coding DNA: TGCGCCAGCAGCCAAGACACAGGGTCCGATGAGCAGTTCTTC.

V gene TRBV5-1 combines with J gene TRBJ2-7; D possibly corresponds to TRBD2 (6 bases). The CDR3 extends over 12 amino acids. The germline gives CDR1 SGHRS, CDR2 YFSETQ. V dropped 6 bases and J dropped 2 bases, with 9 bases sitting between them. CDR3 in DNA: TGCGCCAGCAAGGGCGGGACCTACGAGCAGTACTTC. Its protein product is CASKGGTYEQYF.

The J gene is TRBJ1-1, the V gene TRBV5-1, with a weak D call TRBD1 (6 bases). This CDR3 spans 12 amino acids. V gave up 3 bases and J gave up 4 bases, with 7 bases separating them. Germline CDR1 is SGHRS and CDR2 is YFSETQ. CDR3 in amino acids: CASSWDTTEAFF. In DNA, the CDR3 is TGCGCCAGCAGCTGGGACACCACTGAAGCTTTCTTT.

The V call is TRBV6-6, the J call TRBJ2-3; 12 bases are shared with TRBD2. This CDR3 has 16 residues. Germline CDR1 reads MNHNY; CDR2 reads SVGAGI (reference sequence). The V gene end was trimmed by 2 bases and the J gene end by 2 bases; junction bases not matched to a gene: 2. Written as DNA, the CDR3 is TGTGCCAGCAGTTACGGACTAGCGGGGACCACAGATACGCAGTATTTT. Protein: CASSYGLAGTTDTQYF.

The V and J genes are TRBV9 and TRBJ1-1; 7 bases line up with TRBD1. The CDR3 is 15 amino acids. V shed 1 base and J 5 bases; nucleotides not matched to a gene: 8. Looked up from germline, CDR1 is SGDLS and CDR2 is YYNGEE. Here the CDR3 DNA reads TGTGCCAGCAGCGTAAGAACAGGGGAGAGGACTGAAGCTTTCTTT. Translated, it gives CASSVRTGERTEAFF.

The gene calls are TRBV18 and TRBJ1-1, with 9 bases aligning to TRBD1. V shed 3 bases and J 0 bases; nucleotides not matched to a gene: 5. Germline assignment: CDR1 KGHSH and CDR2 LQKENI. This CDR3 contains 16 residues. The CDR3 spells CASSPGTGGLNTEAFF. CDR3 coding DNA: TGTGCCAGCTCACCGGGAACAGGGGGCCTGAACACTGAAGCTTTCTTT. Full variable domain (missing parts from reference TRBV18 and TRBJ1-1): NAGVMQNPRHLVRRRGQEARLRCSPMKGHSHVYWYRQLPEEGLKFMVYLQKENIIDESGMPKERFSAEFPKEGPSILRIQQVVRGDSAAYFCASSPGTGGLNTEAFFGQGTRLTVV.

The CDR3 sequence: CASSGTGNQPQHF. CDR3 DNA sequence: TGTGCCAGCAGTGGGACAGGAAATCAGCCCCAGCATTTT. The V and J genes are TRBV2 and TRBJ1-5; 7 nucleotides line up with TRBD1. CDR1 is SNHLY and CDR2 is FYNNEI in the germline V gene. The CDR3 consists of 13 residues. Losses at the gene ends were 4 bases for V and 4 bases for J; bases not matched to a gene: 1.

The CDR3 loop is CASSLGSRTTNEQYF. CDR3 nucleotides: TGTGCCAGCAGCTTGGGATCCAGGACAACGAACGAGCAGTACTTC. The chain uses TRBV5-8 and TRBJ2-7, with a tentative D call TRBD1 (5 bases). This CDR3 contains 15 residues. Germline assignment: CDR1 SGHTS and CDR2 YDEGEE. V was trimmed by 0 bases and J by 5 bases, leaving 15 bases between them.

This clone was counted only a few times. V is TRBV30 and J is TRBJ1-5; D remains unclear. V dropped 4 bases and J dropped 4 bases, with 11 bases sitting between them. The CDR3 has 13 residues. Germline CDR1 GTSNPN, CDR2 SVGIG (reference sequence). The CDR3 region is CAWKGRNNQPQHF. In DNA, the CDR3 is TGTGCCTGGAAAGGCAGGAATAATCAGCCCCAGCATTTT.

The gene calls are TRBV30 and TRBJ2-7; possibly TRBD1 for D (6 bases). Germline loops: CDR1 GTSNPN, CDR2 SVGIG (reference sequence). The ends were cut back, 8 bases at V and 3 bases at J, with 17 bases in the middle. The CDR3 is 13 residues long. CDR3 coding DNA: TGTGCCCTTGAAAGGGCAGGGGTCTACGAGCAGTACTTC. Its translation is CALERAGVYEQYF.

The chain carries TRBV30 and TRBJ2-5; weak D call: TRBD1 (5 bases). Germline CDR1 and CDR2: GTSNPN and SVGIG (reference sequence). CDR3 length: 13 residues. V lost 0 bases and J 2 bases, leaving 7 bases between the germline ends. The CDR3 coding sequence is TGTGCCTGGAGTGTACAGGTGCAAGAGACCCAGTACTTC. Translation: CAWSVQVQETQYF.

This chain connects TRBV5-6 to TRBJ2-1; the match to TRBD2 covers 14 bases. The CDR3 loop spans 16 amino acids. The ends lost 3 bases at V and 10 bases at J; junction bases unmatched: 9. Germline V gene lookup returns CDR1 SGHDT and CDR2 YYEEEE. The chain's CDR3 is CASSYTGLAGVEEQFF. CDR3 DNA sequence: TGTGCCAGCAGCTATACGGGACTAGCGGGAGTAGAAGAGCAGTTCTTC.

The genes are TRBV5-4 and TRBJ1-2; TRBD1 matches 7 bases. This CDR3 contains 13 residues. V trimming: 7 bases; J trimming: 3 bases; junction bases outside the gene matches: 6. Germline CDR1 is SGHNT and CDR2 is YYREEE (reference sequence). The CDR3 region has the DNA TGTGCCAGCTTTGGCAGGGGGGACTATGGCTACACCTTC. It is translated as CASFGRGDYGYTF.

The chain combines TRBV5-1 with TRBJ1-1; 8 bases agree with TRBD1. The CDR3 is 14 amino acids. Germline values: CDR1 SGHRS, CDR2 YFSETQ. J gave up 3 bases and V 4 bases, and 5 bases lay outside the gene matches. CDR3 loop: CASSLDRGDTEAFF. The DNA for the CDR3 is TGCGCCAGCAGCCTCGACAGGGGCGACACTGAAGCTTTCTTT.

The CDR3 bases are TGCGCCAGCAGCTTGCAGGCGAACAGGGGTCTTAATGAAAAACTGTTTTTT. Translating it yields CASSLQANRGLNEKLFF. The chain uses TRBV5-1 and TRBJ1-4; 7 bases fit TRBD1. CDR3 size: 17 residues. Germline trimming cut 1 base from V and 4 bases from J; bases unmatched to any gene: 10. Germline CDR1 reads SGHRS; CDR2 reads YFSETQ.